This record looks at one T cell receptor (beta chain) sequence and its context. Its matching antigen is unknown. The sample is drawn from a study of T-cell memory formation after mild COVID-19. This CDR3 is built from 13 residues. Trimming removed 6 bases at V and 6 bases at J, with 12 bases between. TCRdb re-called the 5' RACE reads through MiXCR, storing one row per CDR3 protein. The sample comprises about 320,000 distinct CDR3 sequences, approximately 15% of which are singletons, and under 25% rests with the top ten. Study-wide points: For second-wave clones that peaked at day 37, SARS-CoV-2 specificity went unverified. Contracting clones, day 15 to 85, had balanced CD4/CD8, and later expanders favored CD4+.

The receptor comes from a young man who had mild COVID-19 (a few samples of this study predate the infection). Cell type and time point are not known. The gene calls are TRBV12-3 or TRBV12-4 and TRBJ1-5, with TRBD1 as a possible D gene (5 bases). Input material: PBMCs or a T cell subset sorted from them (not recorded which). The CDR3 sequence: CASSRDEGQPQHF. CDR3 coding DNA: TGTGCCAGCAGCCGGGACGAAGGTCAGCCCCAGCATTTT.